These T cell receptor beta chains were read from a single sample in a study of T cell responses to AZD1222 COVID-19 vaccine. The repertoire was sequenced with immunoSEQ multiplex PCR; TCRdb's copy has only in-frame clones and lacks some. This table has fewer than 70,000 clones, about three quarters appearing once. The source material was peripheral blood, sampled 28 days after the second AZD1222 dose. The receptors shown here come from an adult who received the AZD1222 COVID-19 vaccine. Each CDR3 is given with its conserved first and last residue.

CDR3	V	J
CASSFEGTDTQYF	TRBV6-4	TRBJ2-3
CAGSPSPIHRGGEKLFF	TRBV7-9	TRBJ1-4
CASSQALGTDYYEQYF	TRBV19	TRBJ2-7
CASSPTSGQGGTEAFF	TRBV28	TRBJ1-1
CSAEHHAAFF	TRBV20-1	TRBJ1-1
CASRTGGVEGYNEQFF	TRBV10-2	TRBJ2-1
CAISEGSGGPFGTDTQYF	TRBV10-3	TRBJ2-3
CASRSADRQETQYF	TRBV6-5	TRBJ2-5
CASSSSPYEQYF	TRBV7-2	TRBJ2-7
CASSLAQIYGYTF	TRBV12-3/TRBV12-4	TRBJ1-2
CASTYRDSGSPLHF	TRBV6-5	TRBJ1-6
CASSRGRAGVDEKLFF	TRBV19	TRBJ1-4
CASSLALGGDEQYF	TRBV5-1	TRBJ2-7
CASSETSGGADTQYF	TRBV6-1	TRBJ2-3
CASSYDGRTYEQYF	TRBV6-6	TRBJ2-7
CASSPEGLGNTEAFF	TRBV18	TRBJ1-1
CASSTHRGTGDGYTF	TRBV19	TRBJ1-2
CASSKTGGSGDTQYF	TRBV6-5	TRBJ2-3
CASSLRGDTEAFF	TRBV12-3/TRBV12-4	TRBJ1-1
CASSPFRAGSSYEQYF	TRBV3-1/TRBV3-2	TRBJ2-7
CASSINGDRSEAFF	TRBV19	TRBJ1-1
CASSLDTGPYEQYF	TRBV7-2	TRBJ2-7
CASERGFEGELFF	TRBV28	TRBJ2-2
CASSPGATNEKLFF	TRBV19	TRBJ1-4
CAIRHSGGNTGELFF	TRBV10-3	TRBJ2-2
CATSERDYGYTF	TRBV24-1	TRBJ1-2
CASTVCAFF	TRBV7-4	TRBJ1-1
CAISDGAGSTDTQYF	TRBV10-3	TRBJ2-3
CASSPTAPSSGNTIYF	TRBV3-1/TRBV3-2	TRBJ1-3
CASSTGPAGGGNQPQHF	TRBV5-4	TRBJ1-5
CASSLLIGYNEQFF	TRBV28	TRBJ2-1
CATGRTSGGPETQYF	TRBV24-1	TRBJ2-5
CASSLAENVGEQYF	TRBV5-1	TRBJ2-7
CASSLELLSGLATDTQYF	TRBV5-1	TRBJ2-3
CASRRPPGRTDTQYF	TRBV28	TRBJ2-3
CASSQGRQGGSSTGELFF	TRBV4-2	TRBJ2-2
CATRGQGLYEQYF	TRBV19	TRBJ2-7
CASSWTGQGNLGELFF	TRBV6-2/TRBV6-3	TRBJ2-2
CASSQQPQHF	TRBV6-6	TRBJ1-5
CASSLVETGAEAFF	TRBV7-8	TRBJ1-1
CATSRDGQPNYGYTF	TRBV15	TRBJ1-2
CAWSPMNTEAFF	TRBV30	TRBJ1-1
CASSLGSGDNEQFF	TRBV7-6	TRBJ2-1
CAWSQPRDRGTGANVLTF	TRBV30	TRBJ2-6
CASSEDRLNTEAFF	TRBV18	TRBJ1-1
CASSIGTGSQETQYF	TRBV5-6	TRBJ2-5
CSLSLGGVINEQFF	TRBV29-1	TRBJ2-1
CASSQDGKRAGEQFF	TRBV4-2	TRBJ2-1
CASSYGRGGPPGELFF	TRBV6-5	TRBJ2-2
CASSQDGIQGGATNEKLFF	TRBV4-2	TRBJ1-4
CASTVAGASSYNEQFF	TRBV9	TRBJ2-1
CASSAPTSGGATYNEQFF	TRBV9	TRBJ2-1
CASSHPGLDQETQYF	TRBV3-1/TRBV3-2	TRBJ2-5
CASSPQRGQGVLFLEKLFF	TRBV7-9	TRBJ1-4